These T cell receptor beta chains were read from a single sample in a study of type 1 and type 2 diabetes patients. TCRdb re-analysed the multiplex PCR reads in MiXCR, keeping a single row per CDR3 protein. Of 250,000 or so distinct CDR3 sequences in the sample, roughly 50% are singletons; the top ten hold about 13%. The source material was peripheral blood mononuclear cells (PBMCs). These TCRs come from a man younger than 35 with type 2 diabetes. Each CDR3 is given with its conserved first and last residue. D genes are given only for firm matches. Some rows mark clone size as missing; the rest say once, few, many or name a class of expanded clone.

d_gene: NA; v_gene: TRBV20-1; abundance: NA; j_gene: TRBJ2-5; CDR3nt: TGCAGTGCTACGACAGTGGGGGAGACCCAGTACTTC; CDR3aa: CSATTVGETQYF
d_gene: TRBD1; v_gene: TRBV24-1; abundance: many; j_gene: TRBJ2-7; CDR3nt: TGTGCCACCGCCGGGACAGGCAACTACGAGCAGTACTTC; CDR3aa: CATAGTGNYEQYF
d_gene: TRBD2; v_gene: TRBV4-2; abundance: NA; j_gene: TRBJ2-5; CDR3nt: TGTGCCAGCAGCCTCGGAGGACTAGCGGGAGGGGGAGGAGAGACCCAGTACTTC; CDR3aa: CASSLGGLAGGGGETQYF
d_gene: TRBD1; v_gene: TRBV27; abundance: NA; j_gene: TRBJ1-6; CDR3nt: TGTGCCAGCAGTTTAAGGGGGCCGGAGAGCTCCTATAATTCACCCCTCCACTTT; CDR3aa: CASSLRGPESSYNSPLHF
d_gene: TRBD1; v_gene: TRBV7-2; abundance: NA; j_gene: TRBJ2-1; CDR3nt: TGTGCCAGCAGCTCCGAGACAGGGGTCAATGAGCAGTTCTTC; CDR3aa: CASSSETGVNEQFF
d_gene: NA; v_gene: TRBV9; abundance: NA; j_gene: TRBJ2-2; CDR3nt: TGTGCCAGCAGCCAAGATTTTAACACCGGGGAGCTGTTTTTT; CDR3aa: CASSQDFNTGELFF
d_gene: NA; v_gene: TRBV12-3/TRBV12-4; abundance: few; j_gene: TRBJ2-3; CDR3nt: TGTGCCAGCAGTTTAAGACCCCAGGGGACAGATACGCAGTATTTT; CDR3aa: CASSLRPQGTDTQYF
d_gene: TRBD2; v_gene: TRBV14; abundance: NA; j_gene: TRBJ2-3; CDR3nt: TGTGCCAGCAGTGACATAGCGGGGGCGACAGATACGCAGTATTTT; CDR3aa: CASSDIAGATDTQYF
d_gene: NA; v_gene: TRBV5-6; abundance: NA; j_gene: TRBJ2-5; CDR3nt: TGTGCCAGCAGCTTAGGGGGACCACCCACCCAGTACTTC; CDR3aa: CASSLGGPPTQYF
d_gene: NA; v_gene: TRBV30; abundance: few; j_gene: TRBJ2-1; CDR3nt: TGTGCCTGGACCCTGACTAGCTACAATGAGCAGTTCTTC; CDR3aa: CAWTLTSYNEQFF